Each of the 24 T cell receptor beta chains below was sequenced from the same sample in a study of blood T cells in healthy people across ages. A J-beta primer mix and a sample-barcoded 5' primer were used in a second PCR of about 7 to 12 cycles. TCRdb fed the 5' RACE reads into MiXCR, producing one record per CDR3 protein. This table has about 1,000,000 distinct CDR3 sequences, more than 35% appearing once. Source material: blood. The origin of the receptors is a woman aged 55-70 years in good health.

The J gene is TRBJ2-1, the V gene TRBV12-3 or TRBV12-4; TRBD2 matches 11 bases. The CDR3 sequence is 16 residues long. Trimming removed 4 bases from V and 7 bases from J; junction bases left unmatched: 9. The CDR3 loop is CASSSPTSGTPNEQFF. The CDR3 DNA is TGTGCCAGCAGTTCCCCGACTAGCGGGACGCCTAATGAGCAGTTCTTC.

The chain is built from TRBV11-2 and TRBJ1-1; 12 positions agree with TRBD1. The junction had 11 bases not matched to a gene; V was cut back by 5 bases and J by 7 bases. There are 16 residues in the CDR3. In germline, CDR1 is SGHAT, CDR2 FQNNGV. CDR3 sequence: CASSPRGDRGHGEAFF. DNA for the CDR3: TGTGCCAGCAGCCCTAGGGGGGACAGGGGGCATGGTGAAGCTTTCTTT.

The J gene is TRBJ2-1, the V gene TRBV2; D is undetermined. Germline loops: CDR1 SNHLY, CDR2 FYNNEI. CDR3 length: 11 residues. V was shortened by 1 base and J by 9 bases, with 4 bases between the two germline ends. The CDR3 DNA follows: TGTGCCAGCAGTGAAGACGGTGAGCAGTTCTTC. It specifies CASSEDGEQFF. Using reference TRBV2 and TRBJ2-1 for the parts outside the CDR3, the full variable domain is EPEVTQTPSHQVTQMGQEVILRCVPISNHLYFYWYRQILGQKVEFLVSFYNNEISEKSEIFDDQFSVERPDGSNFTLKIRSTKLEDSAMYFCASSEDGEQFFGPGTRLTVL.

The chain recombines TRBV10-3 with TRBJ1-2; D remains unclear. Trimming cost V 5 bases and J 6 bases, with 7 bases left between them. This CDR3 has 11 residues. Germline CDR1 and CDR2: ENHRY and SYGVKD. CDR3 in amino acids: CAISYLDGYTF. The CDR3 bases are TGTGCCATCAGTTATCTTGATGGCTACACCTTC.

This sequence joins TRBV7-2 and TRBJ2-2; no clear D gene. V was pared by 0 bases and J by 1 base, with 6 bases between. Germline CDR1 is SGHTA and CDR2 is FQGNSA. The CDR3 sequence is 15 residues long. CDR3 sequence reads: CASSLASGNTGELFF. The DNA for the CDR3 is TGTGCCAGCAGCTTAGCCTCCGGGAACACCGGGGAGCTGTTTTTT.

The J gene is TRBJ2-7, the V gene TRBV28; D may be TRBD1 (6 bases). Germline CDR1 MDHEN, CDR2 SYDVKM. V lost 3 bases to trimming and J lost 3 bases, with 12 bases between them. CDR3 length: 14 amino acids. The chain's CDR3 is CASSLSGTYYEQYF. The CDR3, as DNA: TGTGCCAGCAGTTTGTCCGGGACATACTACGAGCAGTACTTC.

The chain joins TRBV7-6 to TRBJ2-3; TRBD2 matches 9 bases. CDR3 length: 16 residues. Germline CDR1 reads SGHVS; CDR2 reads FNYEAQ. With V trimmed by 5 bases and J by 0 bases, 6 bases remained unmatched. The chain's CDR3 is CASSRPLAGSTDTQYF. DNA for the CDR3: TGTGCCAGCAGCCGACCCCTAGCGGGAAGCACAGATACGCAGTATTTT.

This chain uses TRBV25-1 with TRBJ2-1; a weak D match, TRBD1 (5 bases). Germline CDR1 reads MGHDK; CDR2 reads SYGVNS. V lost 0 bases and J lost 12, with 21 bases in between. There are 16 residues in the CDR3. The CDR3 sequence: CASSEYWGRTVQAQFF. CDR3 nucleotide sequence: TGTGCCAGCAGTGAATACTGGGGCAGAACGGTTCAGGCGCAGTTCTTC.

The sample holds a few counts of this clonotype. V is TRBV4-2 and J is TRBJ2-5; D is possibly TRBD1 (6 bases). The CDR3 is made up of 14 amino acids. V was trimmed by 0 bases and J by 9 bases, leaving 14 bases between them. Germline loops: CDR1 LGHNA, CDR2 YNFKEQ. The CDR3 bases are TGTGCCAGCAGCCAAGAAGCATGGGGGCGGTCCCAGTACTTC. It specifies CASSQEAWGRSQYF.

The V call is TRBV4-3, the J call TRBJ2-6; D gene ambiguous. CDR3 length equals 17 residues. V gave up 0 bases and J gave up 0 bases, with 9 bases separating them. The germline V gene encodes CDR1 LGHNA and CDR2 YSLEER. The CDR3 DNA reads as TGCGCCAGCAGCCAAGATAGCCCGGTCTCTGGGGCCAACGTCCTGACTTTC. As protein: CASSQDSPVSGANVLTF.

Of note for this clonotype: An end of the junction does not agree with germline; a read error may underlie this. V is TRBV2 and J is TRBJ1-5, with 8 bases aligning to TRBD1. This CDR3 comprises 15 residues. Per the germline V gene, CDR1 is SNHLY and CDR2 is FYNNEI. For the CDR3, the DNA is TGTGCCAGCAGTGGACAGGGGCTTAGCAATCAGCCCCAGAATTTT. It specifies CASSGQGLSNQPQNF.

V usage is TRBV7-9 and J usage is TRBJ2-3; D might be TRBD1 or TRBD2, each matching 5 bases. From germline, CDR1 is SEHNR and CDR2 FQNEAQ (reference sequence). This CDR3 has 15 residues. Trimming pared 4 bases from V and 9 bases from J, leaving 20 bases between. CDR3 sequence: CASSSLINRDVTQYF. The CDR3 DNA reads TGTGCCAGCAGCTCACTTATTAACCGGGACGTAACGCAGTATTTT.

This clonotype occurred a few times. V is TRBV5-1 and J is TRBJ2-1; 9 bases fit TRBD2. V shed 3 bases, J shed 8 bases, and the junction held 6 bases outside the gene matches. In germline, CDR1 is SGHRS, CDR2 YFSETQ. The CDR3 runs to 14 residues. CDR3 DNA sequence: TGCGCCAGCAGCTCTCTAGCGGGAAGGGATGAGCAGTTCTTC. It is translated as CASSSLAGRDEQFF. Using reference TRBV5-1 and TRBJ2-1 for the parts outside the CDR3, the full variable domain is KAGVTQTPRYLIKTRGQQVTLSCSPISGHRSVSWYQQTPGQGLQFLFEYFSETQRNKGNFPGRFSGRQFSNSRSEMNVSTLELGDSALYLCASSSLAGRDEQFFGPGTRLTVL.

Comments on this clonotype: The junction departs from the called germline gene at one end, perhaps through a read error. This chain joins TRBV5-6 and TRBJ2-5; D might be TRBD2 (5 bases). Per germline, CDR1 SGHDT and CDR2 YYEEEE. This CDR3 has 14 amino acids. CDR3 DNA: TGTGCCAGCAGCTTGGGTCGGGGTTACGAGACCCGGTACTTC. Its protein product is CASSLGRGYETRYF.

This clonotype was detected a few times. This chain uses TRBV5-5 with TRBJ1-1; no firm D call. Trimming left V 4 bases short and J 0 bases short, with 10 bases between. CDR3 length: 14 residues. The germline V gene has CDR1 SGHKS and CDR2 YYEKEE (reference sequence). The CDR3 sequence is CASSPRYMNTEAFF. CDR3 DNA: TGTGCCAGCAGCCCGAGATACATGAACACTGAAGCTTTCTTT.

The rearrangement joins TRBV27 to TRBJ2-3; no reliable D call. The CDR3 totals 16 residues. V gave up 2 bases and J gave up 1 base, with 13 bases separating them. CDR1 and CDR2 from the germline V gene are MNHEY and SMNVEV (reference sequence). As DNA, the CDR3 is TGTGCCAGCAGTTTAACGGACCTGGGTCGCACAGATACGCAGTATTTT. This gives the protein CASSLTDLGRTDTQYF.

This clonotype was counted a few times. The chain carries TRBV29-1 and TRBJ2-3; 8 bases line up with TRBD2. Germline lookup yields CDR1 SQVTM and CDR2 ANQGSEA. The length of the CDR3 is 15 residues. V lost 7 bases and J lost 3; bases outside the gene matches: 12. The CDR3 region is CSAIPRGGRTDTQYF. For the CDR3, the DNA is TGCAGCGCCATACCACGGGGGGGTCGAACAGATACGCAGTATTTT.

The chain is built from TRBV14 and TRBJ2-1, with D possibly TRBD1 on 6 matching bases. The V and J ends lost 1 base and 0 bases respectively, with 13 bases between them. In germline, CDR1 is SGHDN, CDR2 FVKESK. The CDR3 length is 17 residues. CDR3 amino acids: CASSQVGGRSSYNEQFF. CDR3 DNA sequence: TGTGCCAGCAGCCAAGTAGGGGGAAGAAGCTCCTACAATGAGCAGTTCTTC.

The V call is TRBV5-5, the J call TRBJ2-7; D ambiguous. The CDR3 runs to 13 residues. V lost 3 bases and J 1 base, leaving 8 bases between the germline ends. The V gene's germline CDR1 is SGHKS and CDR2 YYEKEE (reference sequence). DNA of the CDR3: TGTGCCAGCAGCTGGGCCCTTTCCTACGAGCAGTACTTC. The encoded protein is CASSWALSYEQYF.

This clonotype was counted a few times. This chain connects TRBV7-2 to TRBJ1-5; TRBD1 aligns across 8 bases. J gave up 0 bases and V 0 bases, and 4 bases lay outside the gene matches. CDR1 and CDR2 (germline): SGHTA, FQGNSA. There are 17 residues in the CDR3. The CDR3 loop is CASSLARQGNSNQPQHF. In nucleotides, the CDR3 is TGTGCCAGCAGCTTAGCGAGACAGGGGAATAGCAATCAGCCCCAGCATTTT.

This clonotype was observed many times. The chain recombines TRBV29-1 with TRBJ2-1; a weak D match, TRBD1 (6 bases). Germline V gene data show CDR1 as SQVTM and CDR2 as ANQGSEA. V dropped 7 bases and J dropped 5 bases, with 18 bases sitting between them. This CDR3 has 14 residues. This CDR3 reads CSATSGTSNNEQFF. The DNA for the CDR3 is TGCAGCGCTACCTCCGGGACATCAAACAATGAGCAGTTCTTC.

The J gene is TRBJ2-5, the V gene TRBV20-1, with 8 bases fitting TRBD1. The length of the CDR3 is 14 residues. The V and J ends lost 6 bases and 6 bases, in that order; junction bases with no gene match: 12. In germline, CDR1 is DFQATT, CDR2 SNEGSKA (reference sequence). CDR3 nucleotide sequence: TGCAGTGCAACCGGACAGGGCTGGGCGAAGACCCAGTACTTC. Its protein is CSATGQGWAKTQYF.

This clonotype came up a few times. The chain recombines TRBV27 with TRBJ2-4; D remains unclear. CDR1 and CDR2 (germline): MNHEY, SMNVEV (reference sequence). This CDR3 is 13 amino acids long. The germline V and J ends were trimmed by 6 bases and 11 bases, with 17 bases remaining between them. CDR3 sequence: CASRASGIPLQYF. The CDR3, as DNA: TGTGCCAGCAGAGCATCAGGTATCCCGCTTCAGTACTTC.

This clonotype was observed a handful of times. The V gene is TRBV7-2, the J gene TRBJ1-4; D perhaps matches TRBD1 (6 bases). Trimming shortened V by 2 bases and J by 1 base, and 20 bases separated the two germline ends. In germline, CDR1 is SGHTA, CDR2 FQGNSA. This CDR3 is 19 amino acids long. Here the CDR3 reads CASSLSQGRIAGTNEKLFF. In DNA form, the CDR3 reads TGTGCCAGCAGCTTAAGTCAGGGGCGAATAGCAGGAACTAATGAAAAACTGTTTTTT.